This record looks at one T cell receptor beta chain sequence and its context. Seattle enrolled patients during active infection and tracked them longitudinally. The record originates from a study of blood T cell repertoires in COVID-19. Looking at the study overall: Spain, Italy and the United States supplied samples that represented acute and convalescent COVID-19. Sample material is recorded as cDNA or gDNA derived from T cells, B-cell-depleted T cells, or PBMCs.

The CDR3 runs to 12 residues. V shed 11 bases and J shed 2 bases, with 12 bases lying between them. In the authors' methods: Estimates of nucleated cell counts were drawn from the amplification of reference gene primers. Clones were read by immunoSEQ multiplex PCR, and TCRdb kept only the in-frame ones, dropping some. V and J calls and clone size are as listed in that table; D and trimming were resolved from the DNA. The table has approximately 56,000 clones, roughly four fifths seen once; the top ten hold approximately 26%. V is TRBV12-3 or TRBV12-4 and J is TRBJ2-5; perhaps TRBD1 as D (6 bases). Input material: peripheral blood. The TCR was taken from a woman over 75 with COVID-19, enrolled during active disease. DNA for the CDR3: TGTGCCTCCCAGACAGGACAAGAGACCCAGTACTTC. Translation gives CASQTGQETQYF.